The 10 T cell receptor beta chains below were found in one sample sequenced in a study of cytomegalovirus exposure and HLA in healthy donors. Use of 60 Vbeta and 13 Jbeta primers characterized the PCR. Sequencing was performed with immunoSEQ multiplex PCR; in TCRdb, only in-frame clones are kept and a portion is missing. Seen here are some 65,000 clones, roughly 60% observed once, and the top ten hold 2.8%. Sequenced: PBMCs. The receptor set was obtained from a man younger than 40 in good health and CMV-seronegative.

The chain recombines TRBV27 with TRBJ1-1; TRBD1 is a possible D gene (5 bases). The V and J ends lost 0 bases and 5 bases respectively, with 10 bases between them. Germline CDR1 MNHEY, CDR2 SMNVEV (reference sequence). The CDR3 consists of 14 residues. The CDR3 DNA reads TGTGCCAGCAGTTTATCGAAAAGGGGAACTGAAGCTTTCTTT. Its protein product is CASSLSKRGTEAFF.

This sequence joins TRBV19 and TRBJ1-2; no definite D call. This CDR3 has 12 residues. Trimming shortened V by 10 bases and J by 8 bases, and 17 bases separated the two germline ends. Germline CDR1 LNHDA, CDR2 SQIVND (reference sequence). The CDR3 DNA sequence: TGTGCCACCCTGGCCCGCAGCGGGGGCTACACCTTC. This gives the protein CATLARSGGYTF. Full variable domain (rest looked up from reference TRBV19 and TRBJ1-2): DGGITQSPKYLFRKEGQNVTLSCEQNLNHDAMYWYRQDPGQGLRLIYYSQIVNDFQKGDIAEGYSVSREKKESFPLTVTSAQKNPTAFYLCATLARSGGYTFGSGTRLTVV.

The chain recombines TRBV7-9 with TRBJ2-7, with 11 bases matching TRBD2. The CDR3 is made up of 16 amino acids. V lost 5 bases, J lost 3 bases, and 9 bases stayed unmatched. Per the germline V gene, CDR1 is SEHNR and CDR2 is FQNEAQ (reference sequence). CDR3 region: CASSLHSGGANYEQYF. The CDR3 nucleotides are TGTGCCAGCAGCCTCCATAGCGGGGGGGCGAACTACGAGCAGTACTTC.

The chain recombines TRBV11-3 with TRBJ1-2, with 10 bases lining up with TRBD1. Germline trimming cut 5 bases from V and 2 bases from J; bases unmatched to any gene: 11. In germline, CDR1 is SGHNT, CDR2 YENEEA. The CDR3 is 17 residues long. The CDR3 sequence is CASSSQIRDRGNYGYTF. Written as DNA, the CDR3 is TGTGCCAGCAGCAGTCAGATCCGGGACAGGGGAAACTATGGCTACACCTTC.

The chain uses TRBV7-2 and TRBJ1-5; 8 nucleotides line up with TRBD1. Germline CDR1 reads SGHTA; CDR2 reads FQGNSA. The CDR3 totals 15 residues. After removal of 0 bases from V and 7 bases from J, the junction contained 5 bases not matched to a gene. This CDR3 reads CASSLAGQGGQPQHF. The CDR3 DNA is TGTGCCAGCAGCTTAGCAGGACAGGGCGGACAGCCCCAGCATTTT.

The chain has TRBV9 and TRBJ2-5, with unresolved D. Germline loops: CDR1 SGDLS, CDR2 YYNGEE. With 0 bases removed from V and 3 bases from J, the gap between germline ends came to 6 bases. This CDR3 spans 13 amino acids. As DNA, the CDR3 is TGTGCCAGCAGCGTAGGGCGGAAAGAGACCCAGTACTTC. Protein: CASSVGRKETQYF.

CDR3 DNA sequence: TGTGCCAGCACCGACAGGGACTACACCGGGGAGCTGTTTTTT. It is translated as CASTDRDYTGELFF. This chain connects TRBV2 to TRBJ2-2; maybe TRBD1 (7 bases). The V end lost 7 bases, the J end lost 3 bases, and 12 bases lay between the germline ends. There are 14 residues in the CDR3. Germline loops: CDR1 SNHLY, CDR2 FYNNEI.

This chain uses TRBV6-4 with TRBJ2-3, with no clear D. The V end lost 11 bases, the J end lost 5 bases, and 17 bases lay between the germline ends. Looked up from germline, CDR1 is MRHNA and CDR2 is SNTAGT. This CDR3 region has 13 residues. CDR3 region: CAGRSRLGDTQYF. CDR3 nucleotides: TGTGCCGGCCGATCGAGGTTAGGAGATACGCAGTATTTT.

The count of this clone is one. The rearrangement uses TRBV6-1 and TRBJ1-5; TRBD1 is a possible D gene (6 bases). CDR3 length equals 15 residues. The V end lost 2 bases, the J end lost 4 bases, and 12 bases lay between the germline ends. The germline V gene encodes CDR1 MNHNS and CDR2 SASEGT. This CDR3 reads CASSEPTGANQPQHF. CDR3 sequence (DNA): TGTGCCAGCAGTGAACCGACAGGAGCTAATCAGCCCCAGCATTTT.

The chain couples TRBV6-1 to TRBJ1-5; 7 positions match TRBD1. This CDR3 has 14 residues. V was pared by 0 bases and J by 5 bases, with 1 base of the junction left unmatched. Per the germline V gene, CDR1 is MNHNS and CDR2 is SASEGT. The CDR3 bases are TGTGCCAGCAGTGAAGCAGGGGGCCATCAGCCCCAGCATTTT. Amino acid sequence: CASSEAGGHQPQHF.